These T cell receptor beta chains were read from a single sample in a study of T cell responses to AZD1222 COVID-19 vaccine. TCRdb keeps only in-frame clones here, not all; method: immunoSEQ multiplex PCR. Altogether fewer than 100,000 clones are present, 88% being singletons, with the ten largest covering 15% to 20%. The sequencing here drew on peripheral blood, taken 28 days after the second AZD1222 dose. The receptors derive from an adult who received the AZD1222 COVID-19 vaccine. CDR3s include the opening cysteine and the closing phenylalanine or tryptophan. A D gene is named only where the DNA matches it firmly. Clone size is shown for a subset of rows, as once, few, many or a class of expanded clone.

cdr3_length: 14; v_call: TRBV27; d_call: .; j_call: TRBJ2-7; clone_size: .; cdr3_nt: TGTGCCACCCTCCCGGCATTTCATTCGTCCGAGCAGTACTTC; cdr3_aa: CATLPAFHSSEQYF
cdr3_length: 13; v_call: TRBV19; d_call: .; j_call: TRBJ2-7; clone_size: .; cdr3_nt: TGTGCCAGTAGTATAGGACGCACCTACGAGCAGTACTTC; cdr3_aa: CASSIGRTYEQYF
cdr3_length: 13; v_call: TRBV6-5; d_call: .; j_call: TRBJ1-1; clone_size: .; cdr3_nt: TGTGCCAGCAACCGGGGGGGAGACACTGAAGCTTTCTTT; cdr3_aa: CASNRGGDTEAFF
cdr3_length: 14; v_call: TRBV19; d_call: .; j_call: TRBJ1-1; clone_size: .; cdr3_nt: TGTGCCAGTAGGCGGGACAACATGAACACTGAAGCTTTCTTT; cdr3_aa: CASRRDNMNTEAFF
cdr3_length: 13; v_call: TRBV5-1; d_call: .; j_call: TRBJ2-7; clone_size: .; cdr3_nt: TGCGCCAGCAGCTTGCATACTTTACCCGAGCAGTACTTC; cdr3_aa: CASSLHTLPEQYF
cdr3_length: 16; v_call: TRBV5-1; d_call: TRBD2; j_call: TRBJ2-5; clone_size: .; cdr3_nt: TGCGCCAGCAGCTTGTCCCTAGCGGGAGTAGGGGAGACCCAGTACTTC; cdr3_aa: CASSLSLAGVGETQYF
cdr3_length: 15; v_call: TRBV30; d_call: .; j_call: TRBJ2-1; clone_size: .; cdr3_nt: TGTGCCTGGAGCCCGGACAACTTATCCAGAGGTGAGCAGTTCTTC; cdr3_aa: CAWSPDNLSRGEQFF
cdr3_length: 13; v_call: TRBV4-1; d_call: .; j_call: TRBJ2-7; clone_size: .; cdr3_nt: TGCGCCAGCAGCCGTGAGAACAAGGACGAGCAGTACTTC; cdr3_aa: CASSRENKDEQYF
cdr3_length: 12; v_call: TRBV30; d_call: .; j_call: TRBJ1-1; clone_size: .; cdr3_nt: TGTGCCTGGAATTGGGGGAACACTGAAGCTTTCTTT; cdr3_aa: CAWNWGNTEAFF
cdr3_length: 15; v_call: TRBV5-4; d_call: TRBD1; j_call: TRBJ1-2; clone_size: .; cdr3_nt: TGTGCCAGCACCCCAGGGGACAGCAATAACTATGGCTACACCTTC; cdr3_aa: CASTPGDSNNYGYTF
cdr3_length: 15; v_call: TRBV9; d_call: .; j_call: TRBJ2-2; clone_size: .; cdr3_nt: TGTGCCAGCAGCGTAAGGGGAATGGGCACCGGGGAGCTGTTTTTT; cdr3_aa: CASSVRGMGTGELFF
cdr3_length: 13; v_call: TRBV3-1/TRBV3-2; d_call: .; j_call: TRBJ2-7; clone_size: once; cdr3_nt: TGTGCCAGCAGCCAAGATCGCGTCTACGAGCAGTACTTC; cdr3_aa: CASSQDRVYEQYF
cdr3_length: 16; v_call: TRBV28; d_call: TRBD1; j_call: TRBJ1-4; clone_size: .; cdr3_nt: TGTGCCAGCAGTCGGGACAGGGACCTAACTAATGAAAAACTGTTTTTT; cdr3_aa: CASSRDRDLTNEKLFF
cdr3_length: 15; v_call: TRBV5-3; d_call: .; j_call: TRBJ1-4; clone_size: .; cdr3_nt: TGTGCCAGAAGCTGCGGTGGGGGAGAGAGGGAAAAACTGTTTTTT; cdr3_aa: CARSCGGGEREKLFF
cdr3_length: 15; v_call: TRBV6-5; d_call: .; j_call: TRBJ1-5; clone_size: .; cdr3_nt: TGTGCCAGCTCTGGGACCTTTACCGCCAATCAGCCCCAGCATTTT; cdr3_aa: CASSGTFTANQPQHF
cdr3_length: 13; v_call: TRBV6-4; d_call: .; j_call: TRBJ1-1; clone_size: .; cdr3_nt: TGTGCCAGCAGTGAAACAGCGAACACTGAAGCTTTCTTT; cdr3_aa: CASSETANTEAFF
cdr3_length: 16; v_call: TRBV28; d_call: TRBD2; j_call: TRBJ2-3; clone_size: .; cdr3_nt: TGTGCCAGCAGTTACGGACTAGCGGGAGACATAGATACGCAGTATTTT; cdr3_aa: CASSYGLAGDIDTQYF
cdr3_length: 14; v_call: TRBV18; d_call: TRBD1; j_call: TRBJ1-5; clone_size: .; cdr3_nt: TGTGCCAGCTCTCCGACAGGGGGAGATCAGCCCCAGCATTTT; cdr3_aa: CASSPTGGDQPQHF
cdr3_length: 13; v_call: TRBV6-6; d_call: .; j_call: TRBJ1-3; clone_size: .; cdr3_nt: TGTGCCAGCAGTTACGGGCAGGGAAACACCATATATTTT; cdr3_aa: CASSYGQGNTIYF
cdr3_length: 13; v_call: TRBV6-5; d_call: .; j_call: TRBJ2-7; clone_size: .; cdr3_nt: TGTGCCAGCAGGTTTAGCGCCTCCTACGAGCAGTACTTC; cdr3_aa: CASRFSASYEQYF
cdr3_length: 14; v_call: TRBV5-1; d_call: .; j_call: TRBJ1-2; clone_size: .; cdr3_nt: TGCGCCAGCAGCTTGGCCGAGACAGCTTATGGCTACACCTTC; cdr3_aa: CASSLAETAYGYTF
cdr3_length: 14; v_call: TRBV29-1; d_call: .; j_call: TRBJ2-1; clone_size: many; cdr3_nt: TGCAGCGTTGACGCGGGCGTCTCCTACAATGAGCAGTTCTTC; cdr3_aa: CSVDAGVSYNEQFF
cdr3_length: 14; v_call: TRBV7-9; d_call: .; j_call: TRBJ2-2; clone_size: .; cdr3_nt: TGTGCCAGCAGCTCCAGGACCAACACCGGGGAGCTGTTTTTT; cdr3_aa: CASSSRTNTGELFF
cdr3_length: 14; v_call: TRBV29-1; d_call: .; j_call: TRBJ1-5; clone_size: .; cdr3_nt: TGCAGCGTTGCTGTCAGGGGAGAAAATCAGCCCCAGCATTTT; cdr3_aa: CSVAVRGENQPQHF
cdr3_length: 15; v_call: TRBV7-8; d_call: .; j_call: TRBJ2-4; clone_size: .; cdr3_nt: TGTGCCAGCAGCTTGGAGAGGGGGGCCCAAAACATTCAGTACTTC; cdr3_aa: CASSLERGAQNIQYF
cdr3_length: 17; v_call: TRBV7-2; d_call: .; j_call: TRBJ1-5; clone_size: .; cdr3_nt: TGTGCCAGCAGCCCCCGAGGGGGAGTTTATAGCAATCAGCCCCAGCATTTT; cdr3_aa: CASSPRGGVYSNQPQHF
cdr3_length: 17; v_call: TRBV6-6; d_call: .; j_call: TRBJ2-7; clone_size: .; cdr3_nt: TGTGCCAGCAGTCGACCCCCGACTAGAATACTTATCTACGAGCAGTACTTC; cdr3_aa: CASSRPPTRILIYEQYF
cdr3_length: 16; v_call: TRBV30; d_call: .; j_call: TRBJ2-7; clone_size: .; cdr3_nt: TGTGCCTGGAGTGTGGGAGGAGGGGGCGCTCCCTACGAGCAGTACTTC; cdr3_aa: CAWSVGGGGAPYEQYF
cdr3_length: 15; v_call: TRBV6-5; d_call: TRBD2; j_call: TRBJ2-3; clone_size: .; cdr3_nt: TGTGCCAGCAGTCGGGGGACTATACGCACAGATACGCAGTATTTT; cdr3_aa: CASSRGTIRTDTQYF
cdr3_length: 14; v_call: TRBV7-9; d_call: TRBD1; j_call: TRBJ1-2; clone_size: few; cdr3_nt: TGTGCCAGCAGCTTAATCGGGACAGCCCAAGGCTACACCTTC; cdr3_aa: CASSLIGTAQGYTF
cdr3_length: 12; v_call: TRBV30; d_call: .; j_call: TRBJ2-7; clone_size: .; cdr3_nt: TGTGCCTGGAGCCTTATTCACTACGAGCAGTACTTC; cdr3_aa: CAWSLIHYEQYF
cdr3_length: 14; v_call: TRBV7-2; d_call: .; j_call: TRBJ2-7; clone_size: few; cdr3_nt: TGTGCCAGCAGCTTACTAGCGCACCCCTACGAGCAGTACTTC; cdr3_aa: CASSLLAHPYEQYF
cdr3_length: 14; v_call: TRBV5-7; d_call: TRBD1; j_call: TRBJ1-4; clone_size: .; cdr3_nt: TGTGCCAGCAGCTGGACAGGGGAGAGAGAAAAACTGTTTTTT; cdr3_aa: CASSWTGEREKLFF
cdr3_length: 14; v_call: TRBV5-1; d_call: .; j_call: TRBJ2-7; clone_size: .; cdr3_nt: TGCGCCAGCAGCTTGGAACTAGGGGCTGGGGAGCAGTACTTC; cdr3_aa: CASSLELGAGEQYF
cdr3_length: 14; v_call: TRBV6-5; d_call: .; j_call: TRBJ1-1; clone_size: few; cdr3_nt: TGTGCCAGCAGTCCCGGCCCCGGGAACACTGAAGCTTTCTTT; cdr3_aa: CASSPGPGNTEAFF
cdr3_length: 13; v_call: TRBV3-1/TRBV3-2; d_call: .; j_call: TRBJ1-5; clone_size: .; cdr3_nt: TGTGCCAGCAGCTCGGGGCGGAATCAGCCCCAGCATTTT; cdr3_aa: CASSSGRNQPQHF
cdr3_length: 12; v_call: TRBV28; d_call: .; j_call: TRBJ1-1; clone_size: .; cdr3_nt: TGTGCCAGCAGTTTACGGGGTTCTGAAGCTTTCTTT; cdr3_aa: CASSLRGSEAFF
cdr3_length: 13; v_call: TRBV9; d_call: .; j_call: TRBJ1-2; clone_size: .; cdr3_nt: TGTGCCAGCAGCCCTTCGGGTGCTATTGGCTACACCTTC; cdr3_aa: CASSPSGAIGYTF
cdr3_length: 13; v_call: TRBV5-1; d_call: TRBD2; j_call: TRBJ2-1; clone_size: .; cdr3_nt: TGCGCCAGCAGCTTCCCTAGCGGGAATGAGCAGTTCTTC; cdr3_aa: CASSFPSGNEQFF
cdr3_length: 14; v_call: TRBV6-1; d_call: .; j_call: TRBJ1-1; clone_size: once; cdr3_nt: TGTGCCAGCAGTGACAGGGTCTCGAACACTGAAGCTTTCTTT; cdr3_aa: CASSDRVSNTEAFF